One sample yielded the 19 T cell receptor beta chains listed below, sequenced in a study of cytomegalovirus exposure and HLA in healthy donors. PCR involved 60 Vbeta and 13 Jbeta primers. Assay: immunoSEQ multiplex PCR; the TCRdb copy retains only in-frame clones and omits some. The sample includes about 130,000 clones, under 90% of them seen just once. Sequenced input: PBMCs. The receptor source for this set is a woman between 35 and 50 years old in good health and CMV-seronegative.

The chain combines TRBV14 with TRBJ1-4; unclear D gene. Germline CDR1 and CDR2: SGHDN and FVKESK. This CDR3 region has 14 residues. Trimming took 6 bases from V and 8 from J, leaving 16 bases between them. The CDR3 loop is CASSLYFNAEKLFF. Written as DNA, the CDR3 is TGTGCCAGCAGTCTCTATTTCAACGCGGAAAAACTGTTTTTT.

V gene TRBV12-5 combines with J gene TRBJ2-5; 9 bases map to TRBD2. Germline V gives CDR1 LGHNT, CDR2 FRNRAP. V shed 2 bases, J shed 4 bases, and the junction held 8 bases outside the gene matches. The CDR3 spans 16 residues. The CDR3 DNA reads TGTGCTAGTGGTTTGATGACTAGCGGATATATAGAGACCCAGTACTTC. Translating gives CASGLMTSGYIETQYF. The full variable domain, in which reference TRBV12-5 and TRBJ2-5 provide the parts outside the CDR3, is DARVTQTPRHKVTEMGQEVTMRCQPILGHNTVFWYRQTMMQGLELLAYFRNRAPLDDSGMPKDRFSAEMPDATLATLKIQPSEPRDSAVYFCASGLMTSGYIETQYFGPGTRLLVL.

This clone has just a few counts. The rearrangement links TRBV27 to TRBJ1-1; a weak D match, TRBD1 (5 bases). Trimming took 1 base from V and 7 from J, leaving 13 bases between them. CDR1 is MNHEY and CDR2 is SMNVEV in the germline V gene (reference sequence). The CDR3 extends over 14 amino acids. As DNA, the CDR3 is TGTGCCAGCAGTTTATTTCAGGGAATTAATGAAGCTTTCTTT. Translation: CASSLFQGINEAFF.

V is TRBV15 and J is TRBJ2-1; 9 bases map to TRBD1. Looked up from germline, CDR1 is LNHNV and CDR2 is YYDKDF (reference sequence). The CDR3 extends over 17 amino acids. V gave up 1 base and J gave up 0 bases; unmatched junction bases: 4. The CDR3: CATSRARTGASYNEQFF. The CDR3 coding sequence is TGTGCCACCAGCAGAGCCCGGACAGGGGCCTCCTACAATGAGCAGTTCTTC. The full variable domain, its missing parts supplied by reference TRBV15 and TRBJ2-1, is DAMVIQNPRYQVTQFGKPVTLSCSQTLNHNVMYWYQQKSSQAPKLLFHYYDKDFNNEADTPDNFQSRRPNTSFCFLDIRSPGLGDTAMYLCATSRARTGASYNEQFFGPGTRLTVL.

The rearrangement uses TRBV6-5 and TRBJ2-1; 12 bases are shared with TRBD2. This CDR3 contains 15 residues. The germline gives CDR1 MNHEY, CDR2 SVGAGI. With 6 bases clipped from V and 8 bases from J, the junction kept 8 bases outside the gene matches. CDR3 amino acids: CASSLTSGRIDEQFF. The CDR3 DNA is TGTGCCAGCAGCTTGACTAGCGGGAGAATCGATGAGCAGTTCTTC.

The CDR3 sequence is CASSFNLRDSPLHF. The CDR3 nucleotides are TGTGCCAGCAGCTTCAATCTGAGGGATTCACCCCTCCACTTT. The chain recombines TRBV27 with TRBJ1-6; D is undetermined. Trimming removed 6 bases from V and 8 bases from J, with 14 bases in between. Germline V gene sequence: CDR1 MNHEY, CDR2 SMNVEV (reference sequence). CDR3 length: 14 residues.

The chain recombines TRBV9 with TRBJ2-3; the D is unclear. CDR1 and CDR2 (germline): SGDLS, YYNGEE. Trimming pared 7 bases from V and 5 bases from J, leaving 5 bases between. The CDR3 is 10 residues long. CDR3 bases: TGTGCCAGCGCAGGAGATACGCAGTATTTT. Translating it yields CASAGDTQYF.

The table lists this clone with a count of one. This chain connects TRBV4-3 to TRBJ2-1; D is uncertain. Germline V gives CDR1 LGHNA, CDR2 YSLEER. This CDR3 contains 17 residues. Deletions cut 1 base from V and 0 bases from J, with 13 bases between. The CDR3 protein is CASSQVTAQSSYNEQFF. Written as DNA, the CDR3 is TGCGCCAGCAGCCAAGTTACAGCCCAAAGCTCCTACAATGAGCAGTTCTTC.

This chain joins TRBV5-5 and TRBJ1-2, with 7 nucleotides matching TRBD1. In germline, CDR1 is SGHKS, CDR2 YYEKEE (reference sequence). The J segment lost 6 bases and the V segment lost 4 bases, leaving 6 bases of the junction unmatched. CDR3 length: 13 amino acids. The CDR3 region has the DNA TGTGCCAGCAGCGGCAGGGGGTTAGATGGCTACACCTTC. This gives the protein CASSGRGLDGYTF.

The CDR3 DNA sequence: TGTGCCAGCAGCCCCGGGACTAGCGCAGATACGCAGTATTTT. Its protein product is CASSPGTSADTQYF. The chain couples TRBV5-4 to TRBJ2-3; 10 bases fit TRBD2. This CDR3 region has 14 residues. Per germline, CDR1 SGHNT and CDR2 YYREEE (reference sequence). V shed 4 bases and J 4 bases; nucleotides not matched to a gene: 3.

Turning to this clone: The same CDR3 also results from other DNA sequences found in this sample. The CDR3 protein is CASSLGTSGSSYEQYF. Written as DNA, the CDR3 is TGTGCCAGCAGCTTAGGTACTAGCGGTAGCTCCTACGAGCAGTACTTC. The rearrangement links TRBV7-9 to TRBJ2-7; 8 positions agree with TRBD2. CDR1 and CDR2 from the germline V gene are SEHNR and FQNEAQ (reference sequence). The CDR3 sequence is 16 residues long. V lost 1 base, J lost 0 bases, and 5 bases stayed unmatched.

The chain is built from TRBV16 and TRBJ1-2, with 10 bases that match TRBD1. Germline lookup yields CDR1 KGHSY and CDR2 FQNENV. This CDR3 spans 14 amino acids. Trimming took 5 bases from V and 3 from J; bases not matched to a gene: 3. The CDR3 sequence: CASSLTGGDYGYTF. The CDR3 DNA is TGTGCCAGCAGCTTGACAGGGGGCGACTATGGCTACACCTTC.

The V call is TRBV29-1, the J call TRBJ1-6; 8 bases fit TRBD1. The CDR3 contains 15 residues. Looked up from germline, CDR1 is SQVTM and CDR2 is ANQGSEA. J was trimmed by 7 bases and V by 5 bases; bases with no gene match: 10. The CDR3 sequence is CSVWVWGTGNSPLHF. CDR3 DNA: TGCAGCGTTTGGGTTTGGGGGACAGGAAATTCACCCCTCCACTTT.

The V and J genes are TRBV11-3 and TRBJ1-1, with 8 bases aligning to TRBD1. Germline V CDR1 and CDR2: SGHNT, YENEEA. The CDR3 extends over 15 amino acids. V was pared by 5 bases and J by 1 base, with 6 bases of the junction left unmatched. The CDR3 bases are TGTGCCAGCAGCCCGTACAGGGGGGAGAACACTGAAGCTTTCTTT. Protein product: CASSPYRGENTEAFF.

The chain employs TRBV6-1 and TRBJ2-7; unclear D gene. The CDR3 spans 14 residues. Germline V gene lookup returns CDR1 MNHNS and CDR2 SASEGT. Between the trimmed V and J ends, which lost 4 bases and 2 bases, there was a span of 12 bases. The CDR3 loop reads CASSGLSEAYEQYF. The CDR3 bases are TGTGCCAGCAGTGGGCTCAGTGAAGCCTACGAGCAGTACTTC.

This chain links TRBV14 with TRBJ1-6; no reliable D call. CDR1 is SGHDN and CDR2 is FVKESK in the germline V gene. The CDR3 length is 13 residues. The V end was cut by 1 base, the J end by 10 bases, with 8 bases between. Here the CDR3 reads CASSQGGASPLHF. In DNA form, the CDR3 reads TGTGCCAGCAGCCAAGGGGGAGCGTCACCCCTCCACTTT.

This sequence joins TRBV6-5 and TRBJ2-5; weak D call: TRBD2 (7 bases). Germline V gene sequence: CDR1 MNHEY, CDR2 SVGAGI. CDR3 size: 15 residues. V dropped 6 bases and J dropped 5 bases, with 19 bases sitting between them. As DNA, the CDR3 is TGTGCCAGCAGCATACGGGGCAGGGGAGGGGAGACCCAGTACTTC. It codes for CASSIRGRGGETQYF.

J is TRBJ2-3 and V is TRBV7-9; 16 bases map to TRBD2. The CDR3 covers 19 residues. CDR1 and CDR2 from the germline V gene are SEHNR and FQNEAQ (reference sequence). Trimming cost V 6 bases and J 3 bases; bases outside gene matches: 12. The CDR3 DNA reads as TGTGCCAGCAGGGATACCGGGACTAGCGGGAGGGGTGGTACAGATACGCAGTATTTT. The encoded protein is CASRDTGTSGRGGTDTQYF.

The V and J genes are TRBV5-1 and TRBJ1-2; weak D call: TRBD1 (5 bases). This CDR3 region has 15 residues. Germline assignment: CDR1 SGHRS and CDR2 YFSETQ. V lost 3 bases to trimming and J lost 6 bases, with 18 bases between them. DNA of the CDR3: TGCGCCAGCAGCTACAGTTCCGGGGGTAAAGATGGCTACACCTTC. It codes for CASSYSSGGKDGYTF.